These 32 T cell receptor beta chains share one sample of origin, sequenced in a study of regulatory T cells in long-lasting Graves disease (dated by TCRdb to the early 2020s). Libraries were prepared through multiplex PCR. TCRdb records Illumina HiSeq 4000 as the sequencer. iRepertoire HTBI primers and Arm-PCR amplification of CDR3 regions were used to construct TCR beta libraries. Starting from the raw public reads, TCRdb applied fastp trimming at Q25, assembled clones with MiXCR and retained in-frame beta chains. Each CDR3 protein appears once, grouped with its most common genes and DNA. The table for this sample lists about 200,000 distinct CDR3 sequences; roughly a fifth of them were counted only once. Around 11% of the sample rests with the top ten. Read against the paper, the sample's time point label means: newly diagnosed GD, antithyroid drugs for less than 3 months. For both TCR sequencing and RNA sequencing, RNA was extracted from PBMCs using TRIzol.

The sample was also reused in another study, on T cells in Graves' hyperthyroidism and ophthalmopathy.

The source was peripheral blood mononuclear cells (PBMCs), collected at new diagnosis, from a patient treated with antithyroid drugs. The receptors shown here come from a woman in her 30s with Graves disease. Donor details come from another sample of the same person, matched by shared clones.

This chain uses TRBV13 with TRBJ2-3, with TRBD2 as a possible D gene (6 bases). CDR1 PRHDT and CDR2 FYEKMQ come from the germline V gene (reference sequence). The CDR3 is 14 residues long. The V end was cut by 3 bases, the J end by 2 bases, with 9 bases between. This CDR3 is CASSLGLLTDTQYF. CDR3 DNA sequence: TGTGCCAGCAGCTTGGGACTCCTCACAGATACGCAGTATTTT.

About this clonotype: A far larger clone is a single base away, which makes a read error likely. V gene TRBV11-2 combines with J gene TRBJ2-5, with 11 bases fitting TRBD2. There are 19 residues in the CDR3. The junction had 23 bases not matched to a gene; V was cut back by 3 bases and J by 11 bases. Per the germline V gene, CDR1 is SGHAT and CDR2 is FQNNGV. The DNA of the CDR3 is TGTGCCAGCAGCTTCCCCTGGGCCTCGCTTAGCGGGGGGGCTGGGGAGCAGTACTTC. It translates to CASSFPWASLSGGAGEQYF.

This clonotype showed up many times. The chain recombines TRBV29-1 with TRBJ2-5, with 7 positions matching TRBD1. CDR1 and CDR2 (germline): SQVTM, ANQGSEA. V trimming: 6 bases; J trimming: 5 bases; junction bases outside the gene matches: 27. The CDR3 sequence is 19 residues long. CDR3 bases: TGCAGCGTGGCCCCGATTCAACGTCACTCCAGGGGGATCGCGGAGACCCAGTACTTC. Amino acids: CSVAPIQRHSRGIAETQYF.

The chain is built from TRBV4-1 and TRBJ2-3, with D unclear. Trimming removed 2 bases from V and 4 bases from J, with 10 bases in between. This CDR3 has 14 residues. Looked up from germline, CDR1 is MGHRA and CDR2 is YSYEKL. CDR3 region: CASSQPPPADTQYF. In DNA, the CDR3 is TGCGCCAGCAGCCAACCCCCCCCCGCAGATACGCAGTATTTT.

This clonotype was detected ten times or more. The CDR3 here is CASSHLGTGVLKTQYF. In DNA form, the CDR3 reads TGTGCCAGCAGCCATCTCGGGACAGGTGTTCTTAAGACCCAGTACTTC. The gene calls are TRBV3-1 and TRBJ2-5; the match to TRBD1 covers 8 bases. Germline-derived CDR1 and CDR2 are LGHDT and YNNKEL (reference sequence). The CDR3 sequence is 16 residues long. The trim removed 3 bases at V and 6 bases at J, leaving 12 bases unmatched.

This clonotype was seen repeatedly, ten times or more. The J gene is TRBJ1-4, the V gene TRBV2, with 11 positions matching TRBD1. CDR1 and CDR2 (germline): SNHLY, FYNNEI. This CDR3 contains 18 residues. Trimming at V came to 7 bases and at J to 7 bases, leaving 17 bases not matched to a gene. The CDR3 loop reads CASTLPGTGGVRGEKLFF. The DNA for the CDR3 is TGTGCCAGCACCCTACCCGGGACAGGGGGAGTTCGAGGTGAAAAACTGTTTTTT. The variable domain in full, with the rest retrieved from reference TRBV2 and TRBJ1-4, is EPEVTQTPSHQVTQMGQEVILRCVPISNHLYFYWYRQILGQKVEFLVSFYNNEISEKSEIFDDQFSVERPDGSNFTLKIRSTKLEDSAMYFCASTLPGTGGVRGEKLFFGSGTQLSVL.

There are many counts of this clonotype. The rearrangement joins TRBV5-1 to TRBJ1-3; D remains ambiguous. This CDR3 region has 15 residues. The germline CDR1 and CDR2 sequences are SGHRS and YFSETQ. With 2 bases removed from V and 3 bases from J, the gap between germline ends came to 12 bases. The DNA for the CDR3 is TGCGCCAGCAGCTTTGGGGTGATCGGTGGAAACACCATATATTTT. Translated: CASSFGVIGGNTIYF.

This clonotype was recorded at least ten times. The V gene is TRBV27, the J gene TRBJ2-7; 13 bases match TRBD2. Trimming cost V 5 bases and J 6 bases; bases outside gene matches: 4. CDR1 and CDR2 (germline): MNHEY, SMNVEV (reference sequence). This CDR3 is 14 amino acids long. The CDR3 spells CASSTSGGAVEQYF. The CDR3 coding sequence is TGTGCCAGCAGTACTAGCGGGGGGGCCGTCGAGCAGTACTTC.

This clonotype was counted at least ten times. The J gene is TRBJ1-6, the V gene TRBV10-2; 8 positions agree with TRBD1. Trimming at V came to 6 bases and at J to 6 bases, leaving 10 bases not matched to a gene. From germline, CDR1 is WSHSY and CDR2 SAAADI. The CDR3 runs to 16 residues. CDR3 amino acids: CASRSGTGRGNSPLHF. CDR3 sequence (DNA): TGCGCCAGCAGATCCGGGACAGGACGTGGTAATTCACCCCTCCACTTT.

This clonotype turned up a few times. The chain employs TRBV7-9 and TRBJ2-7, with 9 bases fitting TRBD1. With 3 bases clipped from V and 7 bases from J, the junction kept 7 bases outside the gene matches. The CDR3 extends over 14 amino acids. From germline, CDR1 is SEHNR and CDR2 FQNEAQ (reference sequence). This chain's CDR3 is CASSFRDRAWEQYF. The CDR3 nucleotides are TGTGCCAGCAGCTTCCGGGACAGGGCCTGGGAGCAGTACTTC.

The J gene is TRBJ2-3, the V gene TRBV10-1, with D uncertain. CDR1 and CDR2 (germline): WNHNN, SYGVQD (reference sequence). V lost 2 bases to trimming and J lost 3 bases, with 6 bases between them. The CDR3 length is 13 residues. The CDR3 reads CASSERATDTQYF. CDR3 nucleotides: TGCGCCAGCAGTGAGAGGGCTACAGATACGCAGTATTTT.

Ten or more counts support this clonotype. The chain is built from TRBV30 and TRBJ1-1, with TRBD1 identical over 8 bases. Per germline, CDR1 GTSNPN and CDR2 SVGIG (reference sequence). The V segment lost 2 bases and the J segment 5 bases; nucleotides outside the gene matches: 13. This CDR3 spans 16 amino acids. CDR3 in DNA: TGTGCCTGGAGTCGTAGGAGGCAGGGGGCGGAAACTGAAGCTTTCTTT. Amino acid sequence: CAWSRRRQGAETEAFF.

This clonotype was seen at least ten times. This CDR3 is CASSRAGADYGYTF. The CDR3 nucleotides read TGTGCCAGCAGCCGCGCAGGGGCGGACTATGGCTACACCTTC. The chain has TRBV7-9 and TRBJ1-2, with D tentatively TRBD1 (6 bases). Germline CDR1 is SEHNR and CDR2 is FQNEAQ (reference sequence). The CDR3 is made up of 14 amino acids. V was pared by 5 bases and J by 3 bases, with 13 bases between. The complete variable domain, with remaining parts taken from reference TRBV7-9 and TRBJ1-2, reads DTGVSQNPRHKITKRGQNVTFRCDPISEHNRLYWYRQTLGQGPEFLTYFQNEAQLEKSRLLSDRFSAERPKGSFSTLEIQRTEQGDSAMYLCASSRAGADYGYTFGSGTRLTVV.

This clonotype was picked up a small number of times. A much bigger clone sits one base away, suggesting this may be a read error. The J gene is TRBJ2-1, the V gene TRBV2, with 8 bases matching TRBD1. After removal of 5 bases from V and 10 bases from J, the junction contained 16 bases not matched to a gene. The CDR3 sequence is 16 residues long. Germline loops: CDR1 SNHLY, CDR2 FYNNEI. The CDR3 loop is CASSYPPGTGMREQFF. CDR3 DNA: TGTGCCAGCAGTTATCCCCCCGGGACAGGTATGCGAGAGCAGTTCTTC. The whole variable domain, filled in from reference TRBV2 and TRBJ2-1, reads EPEVTQTPSHQVTQMGQEVILRCVPISNHLYFYWYRQILGQKVEFLVSFYNNEISEKSEIFDDQFSVERPDGSNFTLKIRSTKLEDSAMYFCASSYPPGTGMREQFFGPGTRLTVL.

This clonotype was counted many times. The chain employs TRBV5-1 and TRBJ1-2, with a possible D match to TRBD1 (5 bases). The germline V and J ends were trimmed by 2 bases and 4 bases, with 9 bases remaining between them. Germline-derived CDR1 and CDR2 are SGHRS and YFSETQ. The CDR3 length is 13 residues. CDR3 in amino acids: CASSFGGGYGYTF. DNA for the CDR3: TGCGCCAGCAGCTTTGGGGGTGGCTATGGCTACACCTTC.

DNA for the CDR3: TGTGCCAGCAGCTTGCTTAAGACTAGCGGGTCCTACAATGAGCAGTTCTTC. This translates into CASSLLKTSGSYNEQFF. The rearrangement joins TRBV11-2 to TRBJ2-1, with 10 bases matching TRBD2. This CDR3 comprises 17 residues. V trimming: 3 bases; J trimming: 1 base; junction bases outside the gene matches: 6. Germline V gene lookup returns CDR1 SGHAT and CDR2 FQNNGV. The full variable domain, rest sourced from reference TRBV11-2 and TRBJ2-1, is EAGVAQSPRYKIIEKRQSVAFWCNPISGHATLYWYQQILGQGPKLLIQFQNNGVVDDSQLPKDRFSAERLKGVDSTLKIQPAKLEDSAVYLCASSLLKTSGSYNEQFFGPGTRLTVL.

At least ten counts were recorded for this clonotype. The CDR3 DNA reads as TGCAGTGCTCCGCTCCAGGGCCCAGATACGCAGTATTTT. This encodes CSAPLQGPDTQYF. The chain employs TRBV20-1 and TRBJ2-3, with D possibly TRBD1 on 5 matching bases. V lost 5 bases, J lost 4 bases, and 13 bases lay in between. CDR1 and CDR2 (germline): DFQATT, SNEGSKA (reference sequence). The CDR3 consists of 13 residues.

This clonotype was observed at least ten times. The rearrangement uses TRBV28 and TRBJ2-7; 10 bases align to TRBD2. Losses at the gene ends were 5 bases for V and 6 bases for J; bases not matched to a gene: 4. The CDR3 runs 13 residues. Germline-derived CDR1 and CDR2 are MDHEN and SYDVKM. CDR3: CASSPGTSAEQYF. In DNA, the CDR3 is TGTGCCAGCAGTCCCGGGACTAGCGCCGAGCAGTACTTC.

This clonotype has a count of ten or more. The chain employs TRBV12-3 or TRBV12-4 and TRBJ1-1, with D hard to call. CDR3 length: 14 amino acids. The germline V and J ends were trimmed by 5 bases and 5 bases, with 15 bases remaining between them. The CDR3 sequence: CASSPPRVGTEAFF. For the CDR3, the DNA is TGTGCCAGCAGTCCCCCGCGGGTAGGGACTGAAGCTTTCTTT.

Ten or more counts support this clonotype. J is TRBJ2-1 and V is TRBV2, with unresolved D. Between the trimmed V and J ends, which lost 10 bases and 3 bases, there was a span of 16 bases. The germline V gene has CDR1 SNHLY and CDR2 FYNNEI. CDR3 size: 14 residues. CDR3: CATSKTNGYNEQFF. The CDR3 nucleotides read TGTGCCACGAGCAAGACGAATGGCTACAATGAGCAGTTCTTC.

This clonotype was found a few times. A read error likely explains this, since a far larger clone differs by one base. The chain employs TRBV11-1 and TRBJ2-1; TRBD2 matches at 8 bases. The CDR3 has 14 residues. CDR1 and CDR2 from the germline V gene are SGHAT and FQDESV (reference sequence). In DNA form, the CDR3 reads TGTGCCAGCAGCCTCGGGGGGGCGCGGGAGACCCAGCACTTC. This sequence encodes CASSLGGARETQHF.

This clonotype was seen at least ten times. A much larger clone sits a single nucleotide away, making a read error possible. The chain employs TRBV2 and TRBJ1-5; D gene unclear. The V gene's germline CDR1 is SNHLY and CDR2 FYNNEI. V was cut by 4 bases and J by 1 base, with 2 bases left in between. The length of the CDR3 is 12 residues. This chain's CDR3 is CASSGSNQPQHF. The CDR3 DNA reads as TGTGCCAGCAGTGGGAGCAATCAGCCCCAGCATTTT.

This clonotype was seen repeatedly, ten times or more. The CDR3 region has the DNA TGTGCCAGCAGCTCCCCGCCGGGACAGGGAAAAAATGAGCAGTTCTTC. It codes for CASSSPPGQGKNEQFF. The chain links TRBV7-2 to TRBJ2-1; TRBD1 matches at 9 bases. The CDR3 covers 16 residues. Germline values: CDR1 SGHTA, CDR2 FQGNSA. V lost 4 bases and J lost 7; bases outside the gene matches: 11.

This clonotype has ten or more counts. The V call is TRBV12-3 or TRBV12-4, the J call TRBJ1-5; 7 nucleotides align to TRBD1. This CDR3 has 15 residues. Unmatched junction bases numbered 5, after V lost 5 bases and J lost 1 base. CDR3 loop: CASSRNRGSNQPQHF. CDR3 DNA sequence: TGTGCCAGCAGTCGTAACAGGGGCAGCAATCAGCCCCAGCATTTT.

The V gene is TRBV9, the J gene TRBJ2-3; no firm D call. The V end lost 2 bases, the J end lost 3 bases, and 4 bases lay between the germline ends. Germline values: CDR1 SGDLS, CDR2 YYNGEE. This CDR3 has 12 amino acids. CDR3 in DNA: TGTGCCAGCAGCGTCCATACAGATACGCAGTATTTT. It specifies CASSVHTDTQYF.

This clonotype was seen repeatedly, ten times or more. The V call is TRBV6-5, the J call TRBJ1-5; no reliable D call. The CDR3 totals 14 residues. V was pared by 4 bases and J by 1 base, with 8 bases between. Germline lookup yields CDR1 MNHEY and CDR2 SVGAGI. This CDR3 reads CASSSTLSNQPQHF. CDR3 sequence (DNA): TGTGCCAGCAGTTCGACTTTGAGCAATCAGCCCCAGCATTTT.

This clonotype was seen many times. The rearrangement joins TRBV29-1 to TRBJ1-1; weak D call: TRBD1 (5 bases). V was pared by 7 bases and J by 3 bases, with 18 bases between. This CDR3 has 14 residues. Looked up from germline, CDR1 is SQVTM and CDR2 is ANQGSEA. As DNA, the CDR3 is TGCAGCGCTTCCTCCAGGGCGGGGGACACTGAAGCTTTCTTT. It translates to CSASSRAGDTEAFF.

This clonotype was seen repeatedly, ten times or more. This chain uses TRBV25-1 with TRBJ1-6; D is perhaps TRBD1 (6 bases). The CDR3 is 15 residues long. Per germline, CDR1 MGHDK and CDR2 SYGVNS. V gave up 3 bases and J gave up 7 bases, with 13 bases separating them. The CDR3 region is CASSDGRGVNSPLHF. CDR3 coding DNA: TGTGCCAGCAGTGATGGCAGGGGCGTAAATTCACCCCTCCACTTT.

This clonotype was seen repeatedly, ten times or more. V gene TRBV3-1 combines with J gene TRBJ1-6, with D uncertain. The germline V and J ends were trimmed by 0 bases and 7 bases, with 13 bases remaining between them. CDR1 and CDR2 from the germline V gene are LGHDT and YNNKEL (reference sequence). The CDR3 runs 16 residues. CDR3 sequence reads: CASSQEGGLGNSPLHF. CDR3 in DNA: TGTGCCAGCAGCCAAGAAGGAGGGTTGGGAAATTCACCCCTCCACTTT.

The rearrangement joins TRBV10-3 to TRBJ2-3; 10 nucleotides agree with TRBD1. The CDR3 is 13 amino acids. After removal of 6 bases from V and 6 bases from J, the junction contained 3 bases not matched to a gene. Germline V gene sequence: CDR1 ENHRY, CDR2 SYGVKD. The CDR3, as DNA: TGTGCCATCAGCCCGGACAGGGGGGATACGCAGTATTTT. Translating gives CAISPDRGDTQYF.

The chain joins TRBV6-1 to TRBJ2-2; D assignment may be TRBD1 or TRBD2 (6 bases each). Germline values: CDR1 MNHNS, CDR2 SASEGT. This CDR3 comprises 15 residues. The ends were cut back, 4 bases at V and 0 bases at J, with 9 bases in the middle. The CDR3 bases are TGTGCCAGCAGTGGGGGGGCCGCGAACACCGGGGAGCTGTTTTTT. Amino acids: CASSGGAANTGELFF.

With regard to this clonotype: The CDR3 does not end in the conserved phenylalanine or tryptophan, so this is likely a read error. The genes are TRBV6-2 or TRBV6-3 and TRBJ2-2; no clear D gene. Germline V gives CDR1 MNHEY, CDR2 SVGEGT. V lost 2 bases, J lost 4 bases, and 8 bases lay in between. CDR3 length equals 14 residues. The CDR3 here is CASSYRGATGELFI. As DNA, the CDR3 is TGTGCCAGCAGTTACCGAGGTGCCACCGGGGAGCTGTTTATT.